The 18 T cell receptor beta chains given below trace back to one sample, sequenced in a study of blood T cells in healthy people across ages. Primed by a sample-barcoded 5' primer and a J-beta primer mix, a second PCR proceeded for about 7 to 11 cycles. TCRdb reanalysed the 5' RACE reads using MiXCR and keeps one entry per CDR3 protein. The sample carries 850,000 to 1,100,000 distinct CDR3 sequences, less than 45% recorded once. The sample consisted of blood. The receptors were gathered from a man aged 18-30 years in good health.

This clonotype appeared a few times. The chain has TRBV7-3 and TRBJ2-5, with 8 bases identical to TRBD2. Trimming removed 5 bases from V and 3 bases from J; junction bases left unmatched: 14. The CDR3 consists of 17 residues. Germline V gene lookup returns CDR1 SGHTA and CDR2 FQGTGA. CDR3 DNA: TGTGCCAGCAGCATAAAAGGACTAGCACTTGGGAAAGAGACCCAGTACTTC. Protein sequence: CASSIKGLALGKETQYF.

This chain links TRBV7-3 with TRBJ2-1; D not resolved. In germline, CDR1 is SGHTA, CDR2 FQGTGA. CDR3 size: 16 residues. Trimming pared 0 bases from V and 0 bases from J, leaving 9 bases between. CDR3 DNA: TGTGCCAGCAGCTTAACTATTAGTCCCTCCTACAATGAGCAGTTCTTC. As protein: CASSLTISPSYNEQFF.

This clonotype was seen only a few times. The chain uses TRBV9 and TRBJ2-1; D may be TRBD1 or TRBD2 (5 bases each). Germline values: CDR1 SGDLS, CDR2 YYNGEE. V was cut by 4 bases and J by 15 bases, with 20 bases left in between. The length of the CDR3 is 13 residues. CDR3 bases: TGTGCCAGCAGCACCTCCAGAGGGGCAGAGACGTTCTTC. It encodes CASSTSRGAETFF.

This clonotype was recorded a few times. This chain joins TRBV5-1 and TRBJ2-7, with D perhaps given as TRBD1 or TRBD2 (5 bases each). Germline lookup yields CDR1 SGHRS and CDR2 YFSETQ. This CDR3 spans 14 amino acids. The V end lost 9 bases, the J end lost 1 base, and 17 bases lay between the germline ends. The CDR3 sequence is CATKGQGDSYEQYF. CDR3 coding DNA: TGCGCCACCAAAGGTCAGGGAGATTCCTACGAGCAGTACTTC.

A remark on this clonotype: This may be a read error: a much more frequent sequence differs by one nucleotide. The chain uses TRBV9 and TRBJ1-1; the D is unclear. The CDR3 covers 12 residues. V was clipped by 4 bases and J by 5 bases, with 9 bases between them. The germline CDR1 and CDR2 sequences are SGDLS and YYNGEE. In DNA, the CDR3 is TGTGCCAGCAGCAAAGGGAGTACTGAAGCTTTCTTT. Its protein is CASSKGSTEAFF.

This clonotype appeared a few times. This chain connects TRBV24-1 to TRBJ2-3; D possibly corresponds to TRBD1 (6 bases). Germline V lookup: CDR1 KGHDR, CDR2 SFDVKD. V was clipped by 2 bases and J by 0 bases, with 11 bases between them. The CDR3 extends over 16 amino acids. The CDR3 region has the DNA TGTGCCACCAGTGATTCCAGGACAGCTAGCACAGATACGCAGTATTTT. This sequence encodes CATSDSRTASTDTQYF.

J is TRBJ2-4 and V is TRBV27; possible D gene TRBD1, 5 bases. The CDR3 totals 16 residues. CDR1 and CDR2 (germline): MNHEY, SMNVEV (reference sequence). V was clipped by 5 bases and J by 0 bases, with 14 bases between them. The CDR3 DNA follows: TGTGCCAGCAGTCCACGACAGTCTTTAGCCAAAAACATTCAGTACTTC. It codes for CASSPRQSLAKNIQYF.

This clonotype has just a few counts. This chain links TRBV9 with TRBJ2-1, with D tentatively TRBD2 (5 bases). The CDR3 covers 15 residues. V lost 3 bases and J lost 0, with 10 bases in between. Germline CDR1 is SGDLS and CDR2 is YYNGEE. As DNA, the CDR3 is TGTGCCAGCAGCGAGGAGGTAAGCTCCTACAATGAGCAGTTCTTC. It encodes CASSEEVSSYNEQFF.

This clonotype was seen a few times. V usage is TRBV7-9 and J usage is TRBJ1-1; D might be TRBD1 (6 bases). Germline V gene lookup returns CDR1 SEHNR and CDR2 FQNEAQ (reference sequence). Trimming took 1 base from V and 4 from J, leaving 10 bases between them. There are 14 residues in the CDR3. In nucleotides, the CDR3 is TGTGCCAGCAGCTTAGTCCAGGGGAGCACTGAAGCTTTCTTT. Translation: CASSLVQGSTEAFF.

There are many counts of this clonotype. The chain combines TRBV4-1 with TRBJ2-5; the D is unclear. The CDR3 has 13 residues. V was cut by 4 bases and J by 5 bases, with 11 bases left in between. The V gene's germline CDR1 is MGHRA and CDR2 YSYEKL. Here the CDR3 DNA reads TGCGCCAGCAGCCTAGACTTTCAGGAGACCCAGTACTTC. The encoded protein is CASSLDFQETQYF.

The chain joins TRBV5-1 to TRBJ2-3; D is perhaps TRBD2 (5 bases). Germline values: CDR1 SGHRS, CDR2 YFSETQ. The CDR3 length is 15 residues. The germline V and J ends were trimmed by 0 bases and 3 bases, with 11 bases remaining between them. DNA of the CDR3: TGCGCCAGCAGCTTGGACGGGGATCCGACAGATACGCAGTATTTT. This translates into CASSLDGDPTDTQYF.

Here the CDR3 reads CATSRSRGDTQYF. In DNA, the CDR3 is TGTGCCACCAGCAGATCCCGCGGAGATACGCAGTATTTT. J is TRBJ2-3 and V is TRBV15; D uncertain. The germline gives CDR1 LNHNV, CDR2 YYDKDF (reference sequence). The V end was cut by 2 bases, the J end by 5 bases, with 8 bases between. This CDR3 comprises 13 residues.

The chain combines TRBV7-9 with TRBJ2-1; 7 bases map to TRBD1. Germline values: CDR1 SEHNR, CDR2 FQNEAQ (reference sequence). J gave up 13 bases and V 7 bases, and 13 bases lay outside the gene matches. The CDR3 is 13 amino acids. CDR3 in DNA: TGTGCCAGCACCACGGGTGGACAGGAGACCCAGTTCTTC. Protein sequence: CASTTGGQETQFF.

This clonotype has just a few counts. The DNA of the CDR3 is TGTGCCAGCAGTTTATCGGCAGGGGCCCTGAACACCGGGGAGCTGTTTTTT. Its protein is CASSLSAGALNTGELFF. This chain uses TRBV27 with TRBJ2-2; TRBD1 might be the D (6 bases). Germline V lookup: CDR1 MNHEY, CDR2 SMNVEV (reference sequence). This CDR3 is built from 17 residues. Trimming removed 0 bases at V and 1 base at J, with 12 bases between.

Only a few counts were recorded for this clonotype. This chain links TRBV6-2 or TRBV6-3 with TRBJ2-1; D is unclear. V was trimmed by 0 bases and J by 9 bases, leaving 9 bases between them. Germline V gives CDR1 MNHEY, CDR2 SVGEGT. This CDR3 contains 13 residues. This CDR3 reads CASSYSRSGEQFF. CDR3 DNA sequence: TGTGCCAGCAGTTACTCTCGTTCTGGTGAGCAGTTCTTC.

The rearrangement links TRBV27 to TRBJ1-2; 7 bases agree with TRBD1. The V gene's germline CDR1 is MNHEY and CDR2 SMNVEV (reference sequence). The CDR3 is 15 amino acids. Trimming at V came to 5 bases and at J to 7 bases, leaving 13 bases not matched to a gene. The CDR3 loop reads CASSLLRGDKGGYTF. The CDR3 region has the DNA TGTGCCAGCAGTCTCCTCAGGGGGGATAAGGGTGGCTACACCTTC.

This clonotype appeared many times. The J gene is TRBJ2-3, the V gene TRBV29-1, with 8 bases identical to TRBD1. The CDR3 has 14 amino acids. CDR1 SQVTM and CDR2 ANQGSEA come from the germline V gene. The J segment lost 5 bases and the V segment lost 1 base, leaving 5 bases of the junction unmatched. The chain's CDR3 is CSVEGGTGGDTQYF. In nucleotides, the CDR3 is TGCAGCGTTGAAGGTGGGACAGGCGGAGATACGCAGTATTTT.

The rearrangement joins TRBV3-1 to TRBJ1-1; no clear D gene. The CDR3 is made up of 14 amino acids. Deletions cut 3 bases from V and 4 bases from J, with 12 bases between. Germline CDR1 and CDR2: LGHDT and YNNKEL (reference sequence). The CDR3 loop reads CASSHGERGTEAFF. As DNA, the CDR3 is TGTGCCAGCAGCCATGGGGAGCGAGGCACTGAAGCTTTCTTT. Filled out from reference TRBV3-1 and TRBJ1-1, the complete variable domain reads DTAVSQTPKYLVTQMGNDKSIKCEQNLGHDTMYWYKQDSKKFLKIMFSYNNKELIINETVPNRFSPKSPDKAHLNLHINSLELGDSAVYFCASSHGERGTEAFFGQGTRLTVV.